These 27 T cell receptor beta chains were sequenced from one sample in a study of long-term antiretroviral therapy in people with HIV. The immunoSEQ assay was v3.0, run at survey level. The protocol was immunoSEQ multiplex PCR, while the TCRdb copy is restricted to in-frame clones and leaves out a portion. Here the sample spans tens of thousands of clones, roughly three quarters being singletons. The material was unsorted PBMCs, obtained 1.1 years before starting antiretroviral therapy. Every receptor here comes from a woman aged 35 to 49 with HIV.

This clone was seen only once. V and J are TRBV9 and TRBJ1-6; D is perhaps TRBD1 (5 bases). The CDR3 runs 18 residues. The ends were cut back, 2 bases at V and 9 bases at J, with 24 bases in the middle. Germline CDR1 SGDLS, CDR2 YYNGEE. The DNA for the CDR3 is TGTGCCAGCAGCGTCGCAGGCCGACCGGGGGAAATTCTTTCACCCCTCCACTTT. This gives the protein CASSVAGRPGEILSPLHF.

The gene calls are TRBV7-8 and TRBJ1-3; D gene ambiguous. CDR3 length equals 16 residues. V lost 7 bases to trimming and J lost 3 bases, with 19 bases between them. Germline-derived CDR1 and CDR2 are SGHVS and FQNEAQ. The DNA of the CDR3 is TGTGCCAGCAACTCCTTGGGGTTGGCGGATGGAAACACCATATATTTT. Protein sequence: CASNSLGLADGNTIYF.

The chain is built from TRBV5-1 and TRBJ2-7, with 8 positions matching TRBD2. The CDR3 sequence is 17 residues long. Trimming cost V 1 base and J 2 bases; bases outside gene matches: 11. Germline CDR1 is SGHRS and CDR2 is YFSETQ. The CDR3, as DNA: TGCGCCAGCAGCTTGTGGGGGAGCGGGAGTGGCGCCTACGAGCAGTACTTC. Residues: CASSLWGSGSGAYEQYF.

V gene TRBV2 combines with J gene TRBJ2-6; no definite D call. The CDR3 covers 16 residues. Germline loops: CDR1 SNHLY, CDR2 FYNNEI. The V end was cut by 2 bases, the J end by 4 bases, with 12 bases between. CDR3 sequence (DNA): TGTGCCAGCAGTGAACACAGAAGGTCCGGGGCCAACGTCCTGACTTTC. Its translation: CASSEHRRSGANVLTF.

This clone was picked up a small number of times. The chain is built from TRBV19 and TRBJ1-5; 8 nucleotides line up with TRBD1. V dropped 4 bases and J dropped 7; count of bases not matched to a gene: 6. Germline CDR1 reads LNHDA; CDR2 reads SQIVND (reference sequence). The CDR3 covers 14 residues. CDR3 DNA sequence: TGTGCCAGTAGTACGACAGGGGCGCGACAGCCCCAGCATTTT. Protein: CASSTTGARQPQHF.

The V and J genes are TRBV30 and TRBJ2-5; perhaps D is TRBD1 or TRBD2 (5 bases each). The germline gives CDR1 GTSNPN, CDR2 SVGIG (reference sequence). With 2 bases removed from V and 6 bases from J, the gap between germline ends came to 13 bases. This CDR3 region has 13 residues. This CDR3 is CAWSSLGAKTQYF. The DNA for the CDR3 is TGTGCCTGGAGTTCCCTCGGGGCGAAGACCCAGTACTTC. The variable domain in full, with the rest retrieved from reference TRBV30 and TRBJ2-5, is SQTIHQWPATLVQPVGSPLSLECTVEGTSNPNLYWYRQAAGRGLQLLFYSVGIGQISSEVPQNLSASRPQDRQFILSSKKLLLSDSGFYLCAWSSLGAKTQYFGPGTRLLVL.

This clone was seen a few times. The rearrangement joins TRBV30 to TRBJ2-7; 7 bases match TRBD2. The CDR3 is made up of 14 amino acids. Germline values: CDR1 GTSNPN, CDR2 SVGIG (reference sequence). After removal of 0 bases from V and 5 bases from J, the junction contained 7 bases not matched to a gene. CDR3: CAWSVAGLGDEQYF. In nucleotides, the CDR3 is TGTGCCTGGAGTGTAGCGGGATTGGGGGACGAGCAGTACTTC.

The chain uses TRBV7-6 and TRBJ1-1, with D perhaps TRBD1 (5 bases). CDR1 and CDR2 from the germline V gene are SGHVS and FNYEAQ. The ends were cut back, 5 bases at V and 6 bases at J, with 10 bases in the middle. This CDR3 is 12 amino acids long. The CDR3 nucleotides read TGTGCCAGCAGCCCCGGGGGACCTGAAGCTTTCTTT. Amino acid sequence: CASSPGGPEAFF.

The rearrangement uses TRBV5-1 and TRBJ2-2; 13 bases align to TRBD2. The CDR3 runs to 17 residues. The germline gives CDR1 SGHRS, CDR2 YFSETQ. The ends lost 7 bases at V and 0 bases at J; junction bases unmatched: 6. CDR3 DNA sequence: TGCGCCAGCTTGCGCGGACTAGCGGGAGCGAACACCGGGGAGCTGTTTTTT. Translating gives CASLRGLAGANTGELFF.

The J gene is TRBJ1-5, the V gene TRBV7-9; D ambiguous. Germline lookup yields CDR1 SEHNR and CDR2 FQNEAQ (reference sequence). CDR3 length: 15 residues. V dropped 5 bases and J dropped 0 bases, with 11 bases sitting between them. The CDR3 loop reads CASSPTYYSNQPQHF. The CDR3 region has the DNA TGTGCCAGCAGCCCGACCTATTATAGCAATCAGCCCCAGCATTTT.

V usage is TRBV18 and J usage is TRBJ1-1; 11 bases line up with TRBD1. This CDR3 contains 13 residues. V dropped 5 bases and J dropped 4; count of bases not matched to a gene: 0. The germline V gene has CDR1 KGHSH and CDR2 LQKENI. The CDR3: CASSGTGGTEAFF. In DNA, the CDR3 is TGTGCCAGCTCAGGGACAGGGGGCACTGAAGCTTTCTTT.

The chain uses TRBV7-9 and TRBJ1-5; D possibly corresponds to TRBD1 (6 bases). The CDR3 consists of 17 residues. The V end was cut by 4 bases, the J end by 6 bases, with 22 bases between. CDR1 SEHNR and CDR2 FQNEAQ come from the germline V gene (reference sequence). This CDR3 reads CASSWGLGAGSGQPQHF. As DNA, the CDR3 is TGTGCCAGCAGCTGGGGGTTGGGGGCAGGGTCTGGTCAGCCCCAGCATTTT.

The chain is built from TRBV30 and TRBJ1-5; perhaps TRBD1 as D (6 bases). Looked up from germline, CDR1 is GTSNPN and CDR2 is SVGIG (reference sequence). There are 16 residues in the CDR3. Between the trimmed V and J ends, which lost 0 bases and 3 bases, there was a span of 15 bases. The CDR3: CAWSVGVGTINQPQHF. CDR3 DNA: TGTGCCTGGAGTGTAGGAGTAGGGACAATCAATCAGCCCCAGCATTTT.

The V and J genes are TRBV11-3 and TRBJ1-1; 10 bases are shared with TRBD1. The ends lost 8 bases at V and 1 base at J; junction bases unmatched: 10. CDR1 and CDR2 from the germline V gene are SGHNT and YENEEA. This CDR3 is built from 16 residues. CDR3 sequence: CASGEDRGLRNTEAFF. In DNA form, the CDR3 reads TGTGCCAGCGGGGAGGACAGGGGGTTGCGGAACACTGAAGCTTTCTTT.

The rearrangement joins TRBV10-2 to TRBJ1-2; 8 bases are shared with TRBD1. With 6 bases clipped from V and 3 bases from J, the junction kept 3 bases outside the gene matches. The CDR3 covers 13 residues. Germline loops: CDR1 WSHSY, CDR2 SAAADI. DNA of the CDR3: TGCGCCAGCAGCCCGGGACAGGACTATGGCTACACCTTC. Translation: CASSPGQDYGYTF.

The CDR3 protein is CASSRGDSSYEQYF. The CDR3 nucleotides read TGCGCCAGCAGCCGAGGGGACAGTTCCTACGAGCAGTACTTC. V gene TRBV4-1 combines with J gene TRBJ2-7; 7 bases are a match to TRBD1. This CDR3 comprises 14 residues. J was trimmed by 1 base and V by 4 bases; bases with no gene match: 4. CDR1 is MGHRA and CDR2 is YSYEKL in the germline V gene.

Note on this clone: One end of the junction varies from germline; a read error may be responsible. The chain combines TRBV6-6 with TRBJ2-3; TRBD2 agrees at 8 bases. CDR3 length equals 13 residues. In germline, CDR1 is MNHNY, CDR2 SVGAGI (reference sequence). Here the CDR3 reads CASSYGGLDAQYF. The CDR3 DNA reads TGTGCCAGCAGTTACGGGGGACTAGATGCGCAGTATTTT.

This clone was recorded a few times. The chain has TRBV30 and TRBJ1-1; the match to TRBD1 covers 7 bases. The CDR3 is made up of 15 amino acids. J lost 0 bases, V lost 3 bases, and 7 bases had no gene match. Germline V gene sequence: CDR1 GTSNPN, CDR2 SVGIG (reference sequence). The CDR3 reads CAWRWQGVMNTEAFF. In nucleotides, the CDR3 is TGTGCCTGGAGGTGGCAGGGGGTTATGAACACTGAAGCTTTCTTT.

This clone came up a few times. J is TRBJ2-1 and V is TRBV4-1, with D perhaps TRBD1 or TRBD2 (5 bases each). The CDR3 length is 14 residues. Trimming pared 1 base from V and 12 bases from J, leaving 16 bases between. Per the germline V gene, CDR1 is MGHRA and CDR2 is YSYEKL. The CDR3 DNA reads TGCGCCAGCAGCCAAGGGACACAGGCCCGGGGGCAGTTCTTC. Its translation is CASSQGTQARGQFF.

CDR3 amino acids: CASSPPGGRTYNEQFF. The CDR3 DNA reads TGCGCCAGCAGCCCCCCTGGTGGAAGAACGTACAATGAGCAGTTCTTC. The chain links TRBV4-3 to TRBJ2-1; unclear D gene. Trimming took off 4 bases at V and 4 bases at J, with 17 bases between the two ends. This CDR3 region has 16 residues. CDR1 and CDR2 from the germline V gene are LGHNA and YSLEER.

This chain links TRBV10-2 with TRBJ1-5; D uncertain. This CDR3 is built from 13 residues. CDR1 is WSHSY, CDR2 SAAADI, per germline. V lost 4 bases and J 7 bases, leaving 11 bases between the germline ends. CDR3 in amino acids: CASSVQLSQPQHF. For the CDR3, the DNA is TGCGCCAGCAGTGTTCAGCTAAGCCAGCCCCAGCATTTT.

This clone is a singleton in its sample. This sequence joins TRBV2 and TRBJ1-2; 11 nucleotides agree with TRBD1. Germline lookup yields CDR1 SNHLY and CDR2 FYNNEI. Trimming removed 9 bases from V and 8 bases from J; junction bases left unmatched: 20. The CDR3 has 17 amino acids. The CDR3 DNA reads as TGTGCCAGACAGAAAAAGGGAGGAGGACAGGGGGCGCAGGGCTACACCTTC. As protein: CARQKKGGGQGAQGYTF.

The chain combines TRBV11-1 with TRBJ2-7; 10 bases align to TRBD1. CDR1 and CDR2 from the germline V gene are SGHAT and FQDESV (reference sequence). This CDR3 contains 17 residues. The V and J ends lost 1 base and 1 base, in that order; junction bases with no gene match: 7. The DNA of the CDR3 is TGTGCCAGCAGCTTAGATCTACTGGGACAGGGGTCCTACGAGCAGTACTTC. Protein product: CASSLDLLGQGSYEQYF.

The chain joins TRBV4-3 to TRBJ2-5; D may correspond to TRBD1 or TRBD2 (5 bases each). This CDR3 region has 16 residues. Germline-derived CDR1 and CDR2 are LGHNA and YSLEER. V gave up 0 bases and J gave up 5 bases, with 16 bases separating them. This CDR3 reads CASSQDWWDPMETQYF. CDR3 in DNA: TGCGCCAGCAGCCAAGATTGGTGGGACCCGATGGAGACCCAGTACTTC.

The chain joins TRBV7-6 to TRBJ2-7; 7 bases match TRBD1. With 1 base clipped from V and 3 bases from J, the junction kept 0 bases outside the gene matches. This CDR3 comprises 13 residues. The germline CDR1 and CDR2 sequences are SGHVS and FNYEAQ. The CDR3 DNA follows: TGTGCCAGCAGCTTAGGGGACAGCTACGAGCAGTACTTC. This translates into CASSLGDSYEQYF.

The count of this clone is one. V is TRBV19 and J is TRBJ1-2; weak D call: TRBD1 (5 bases). V was cut by 11 bases and J by 2 bases, with 15 bases left in between. Germline V gene lookup returns CDR1 LNHDA and CDR2 SQIVND (reference sequence). CDR3 length: 13 residues. The chain's CDR3 is CALSWGSNYGYTF. The CDR3 DNA follows: TGTGCCCTCAGCTGGGGGTCCAACTATGGCTACACCTTC.

The V gene is TRBV5-5, the J gene TRBJ2-7, with D possibly matching TRBD1 (5 bases). Germline V gene lookup returns CDR1 SGHKS and CDR2 YYEKEE (reference sequence). V was cut by 0 bases and J by 5 bases, with 15 bases left in between. There are 15 residues in the CDR3. DNA of the CDR3: TGTGCCAGCAGCTTGGTTAGGTGGGGCCTTGACGAGCAGTACTTC. It encodes CASSLVRWGLDEQYF.